This T cell receptor (beta chain) was captured in a study of vaccination effects on CD4 cells after COVID-19. The study, taken as a whole, reports: Clones that were induced by infection or by vaccine showed marked contraction late after vaccination.

TCRdb keeps only in-frame clones here, not all; method: immunoSEQ multiplex PCR. The repertoire holds some 38,000 clones, with 70% to 80% as singletons. A word on this clone: Its antigen is still unknown.

Deletions cut 4 bases from V and 7 bases from J, with 20 bases between. This CDR3 spans 15 amino acids. Germline lookup yields CDR1 GTSNPN and CDR2 SVGIG (reference sequence). Before any sequencing was done, the ViraFEST assay used viral peptide pools to expand antigen-specific CD4+ T cells. Isolating CD4+ T cells followed about 11 days of culture. This individual tested PCR-positive for SARS-CoV-2 infection between March and December 2020. This rearrangement joins TRBV30 to TRBJ1-5; D is ambiguous. The source is a human donor who had a prior SARS-CoV-2 infection. The sample here was CD4+ T cells from PBMCs cultured with HCoV-NL63 spike peptides, taken before COVID-19 vaccination. DNA for the CDR3: TGTGCCTGGAATGACGGTGTTTCTGGTAACCAGCCCCAGCATTTT. As protein: CAWNDGVSGNQPQHF.